The present T cell receptor beta chain was sequenced within a study of blood T cell repertoires in COVID-19. V lost 2 bases and J lost 0; bases outside the gene matches: 11. There are 20 residues in the CDR3. Germline V gene data show CDR1 as SGHDN and CDR2 as FVKESK. Produced via immunoSEQ multiplex PCR; TCRdb's table is partial and in-frame only. The sample consists of some 200,000 clones, about 80% of them appearing once. This clonotype was obtained from a man aged 35-49 years who had recovered from COVID-19. This chain uses TRBV14 with TRBJ2-1; 12 bases are a match to TRBD2. Sequencing used PBMCs or T cells enriched from blood (not recorded which). The chain's CDR3 is CASSQITSGGPQSSYNEQFF. As DNA, the CDR3 is TGTGCCAGCAGCCAAATCACTAGCGGGGGGCCTCAGAGCTCCTACAATGAGCAGTTCTTC.